A selection of T cell receptor beta chains follows, all from one sample in a study of blood T cell repertoires in COVID-19. Using immunoSEQ multiplex PCR, the repertoire was profiled, and TCRdb retains in-frame clones only, with some absent. Here the sample spans 140,000 to 150,000 clones, more than 80% being singletons. The sequencing input was peripheral blood. The receptor source for this set is a human donor with acute or convalescent COVID-19. The donor label of this sample is uncertain. CDR3s include the opening cysteine and the closing phenylalanine or tryptophan. A D gene is named only where the DNA matches it firmly. Part of the rows lack a size; the others show once, few, many or a class for expanded clones.

V gene,clone size,D gene,J gene,CDR3 DNA,CDR3 protein
TRBV5-1,.,.,TRBJ1-1,TGCGCCAGCAGCTCGGACAGAATGAACACTGAAGCTTTCTTT,CASSSDRMNTEAFF
TRBV5-1,.,.,TRBJ1-4,TGCGCCAGCAGCTCCCCGGGTAGTGGGAATGAAAAACTGTTTTTT,CASSSPGSGNEKLFF
TRBV5-1,.,.,TRBJ2-5,TGCGCCAGCAGAGCTTATCTCGGGACACTCCAAGAGACCCAGTACTTC,CASRAYLGTLQETQYF
TRBV4-1,.,TRBD1,TRBJ1-4,TGCGCCAGCAGCCAAGATCTACAGGGGTCTCAAAAACTGTTTTTT,CASSQDLQGSQKLFF
TRBV24-1,.,.,TRBJ2-2,TGTGCCACCAGTGATCGGGCGGCGGGGATAAGGGAGCTGTTTTTT,CATSDRAAGIRELFF
TRBV9,.,.,TRBJ1-3,TGTGCCAGCAGCTCGACAGGTTACTCTGGAAACACCATATATTTT,CASSSTGYSGNTIYF
TRBV6-6,.,.,TRBJ1-1,TGTGCCAGCACTCCTAGCAGGATTGAACACTTAGGAGCTTTCTTT,CASTPSRIEHLGAFF
TRBV5-1,.,.,TRBJ2-5,TGCGCCAGCAGCTTGGACAGGGAAGAGACCCAGTACTTC,CASSLDREETQYF
TRBV19,.,.,TRBJ1-1,TGTGCCAGTAGTATAAACAGGGATACTGAAGCTTTCTTT,CASSINRDTEAFF
TRBV27,.,TRBD1,TRBJ1-2,TGTGCCAGCGGTCTCCGGGACAGGGGGCGGGATGGCTACACCTTC,CASGLRDRGRDGYTF
TRBV13,.,.,TRBJ1-1,TGTGCCAGCAGCCCCCGGGGCACTGAAGCTTTCTTT,CASSPRGTEAFF
TRBV2,.,.,TRBJ1-1,TGTGCCAGCTCCCAGGGGAAGTCTGAAGCTTTCTTT,CASSQGKSEAFF
TRBV6-6,.,.,TRBJ1-5,TGTGCCAGCAGTCAGAGGGGAGGGGAGAGTAATCAGCCCCAGCATTTT,CASSQRGGESNQPQHF
TRBV3-1/TRBV3-2,.,.,TRBJ1-2,TGTGCCAGCAGCCAGGGGAGGGTCTATGGCTACACCTTC,CASSQGRVYGYTF
TRBV5-1,.,.,TRBJ1-3,TGCGCCAGCAGCTTTAATGGGGGCCGCTCTGGAAACACCATATATTTT,CASSFNGGRSGNTIYF
TRBV27,.,TRBD2,TRBJ2-2,TGTGCCAGCAGTCCCGTGGGCGGGGGGGCTCTGAACACCGGGGAGCTGTTTTTT,CASSPVGGGALNTGELFF
TRBV7-9,.,.,TRBJ1-6,TGTGCCAGCAGCTCCTACCATGGCGGAACCAATAATTCACCCCTCCACTTT,CASSSYHGGTNNSPLHF
TRBV2,.,.,TRBJ2-1,TGTGCCAGCAGTATAGGAGAGAGCTCCTACAATGAGCAGTTCTTC,CASSIGESSYNEQFF
TRBV29-1,.,TRBD1,TRBJ2-2,TGCAGCGTTGAAATTAGACAGGGGATATCGGGGGAGCTGTTTTTT,CSVEIRQGISGELFF
TRBV18,.,.,TRBJ1-1,TGTGCCAGCTCACCAAGCCCTACTCGTCGGAACACTGAAGCTTTCTTT,CASSPSPTRRNTEAFF
TRBV10-3,.,TRBD2,TRBJ2-3,TGTGCCATCAGTGATGGTGGCGGGGGGGATACGCAGTATTTT,CAISDGGGGDTQYF
TRBV18,.,.,TRBJ1-1,TGTGCCAGCTCACCGCTAAACAGGGACGAAGCTTTCTTT,CASSPLNRDEAFF
TRBV5-1,few,TRBD1,TRBJ2-3,TGCGCCAGCGGACCATTGGGACAGGGAAGCACAGATACGCAGTATTTT,CASGPLGQGSTDTQYF
TRBV7-6,.,.,TRBJ2-2,TGTGCCAGCAGCTTAGCAGGGGGAAACACCGGGGAGCTGTTTTTT,CASSLAGGNTGELFF
TRBV7-3,.,TRBD1,TRBJ2-3,TGTGCCAGCAGCCCAGGGGGCCGAACAGATACGCAGTATTTT,CASSPGGRTDTQYF
TRBV6-5,.,TRBD1,TRBJ1-2,TGTGCCAGCAACAGGGGGTATGGCTACACCTTC,CASNRGYGYTF
TRBV3-1/TRBV3-2,.,.,TRBJ1-1,TGTGCCAGCAGCCACACCAACAGGAGAAAGACTGAAGCTTTCTTT,CASSHTNRRKTEAFF
TRBV19,.,TRBD1,TRBJ2-1,TGTGCCAGTAGTCGCCTCCTCGGGACAGGGGATGATGAGCAGTTCTTC,CASSRLLGTGDDEQFF